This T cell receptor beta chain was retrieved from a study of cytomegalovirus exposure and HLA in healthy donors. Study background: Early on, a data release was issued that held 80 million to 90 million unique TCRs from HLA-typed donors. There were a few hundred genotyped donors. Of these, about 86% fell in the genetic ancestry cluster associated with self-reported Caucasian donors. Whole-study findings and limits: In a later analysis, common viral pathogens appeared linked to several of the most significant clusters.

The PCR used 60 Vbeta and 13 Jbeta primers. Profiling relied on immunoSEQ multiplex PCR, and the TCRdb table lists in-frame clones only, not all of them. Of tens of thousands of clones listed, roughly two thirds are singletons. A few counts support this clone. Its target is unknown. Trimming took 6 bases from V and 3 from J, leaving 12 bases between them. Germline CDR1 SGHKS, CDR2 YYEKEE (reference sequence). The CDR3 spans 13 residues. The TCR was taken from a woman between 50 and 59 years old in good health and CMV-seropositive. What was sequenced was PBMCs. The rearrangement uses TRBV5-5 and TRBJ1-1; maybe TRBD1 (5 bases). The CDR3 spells CASNHRTDTEAFF. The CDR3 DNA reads TGTGCCAGCAACCACAGGACGGACACTGAAGCTTTCTTT. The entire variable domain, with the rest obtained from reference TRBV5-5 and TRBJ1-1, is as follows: DAGVTQSPTHLIKTRGQQVTLRCSPISGHKSVSWYQQVLGQGPQFIFQYYEKEERGRGNFPDRFSARQFPNYSSELNVNALLLGDSALYLCASNHRTDTEAFFGQGTRLTVV.